This TCR beta chain was captured in a study of blood T cell repertoires in COVID-19. About the research overall: Acute and convalescent COVID-19 specimens originated in the United States, Italy and Spain.

The CDR3 is 14 residues long. Germline V lookup: CDR1 LGHDT, CDR2 YNNKEL (reference sequence). Trimming stripped 1 base from V and 8 bases from J, with 14 bases between. Authors' data handling: Estimation of nucleated cell counts was performed using reference gene primer amplification. The table came from immunoSEQ multiplex PCR; TCRdb's copy has only in-frame clones and leaves some out. V, J and clone size are those of that table, while D and trimming were read from the DNA. The sample lists some 120,000 clones, about 89% occurring once. The chain combines TRBV3-1 (or the pseudogene TRBV3-2) with TRBJ1-2, with D possibly TRBD1 on 6 matching bases. Sequences were obtained from peripheral blood. The sequence came from a woman aged 60-70 years with acute or convalescent COVID-19. The CDR3 loop reads CASSQGGGIIGYTF. The CDR3 bases are TGTGCCAGCAGCCAAGGAGGGGGTATTATAGGCTACACCTTC.